What follows are 19 T cell receptor beta chains derived from one specimen sequenced in a study of cytomegalovirus exposure and HLA in healthy donors. Amplification used 60 Vbeta primers and 13 Jbeta primers. Clones were read by immunoSEQ multiplex PCR, and TCRdb kept only the in-frame ones, dropping some. The data contain approximately 220,000 clones, approximately 82% of them singletons. Sequencing was carried out using PBMCs. The receptors derive from a man between 18 and 35 years old in good health and CMV-seronegative.

This chain joins TRBV20-1 and TRBJ2-5; 13 bases align to TRBD2. This CDR3 comprises 11 residues. V gave up 6 bases and J gave up 11 bases; unmatched junction bases: 3. The V gene's germline CDR1 is DFQATT and CDR2 SNEGSKA (reference sequence). The DNA of the CDR3 is TGCAGTGCAGCACTAGCGGGGGGGCAGTACTTC. Its translation: CSAALAGGQYF.

The chain is built from TRBV4-1 and TRBJ2-3, with 13 positions matching TRBD2. The CDR3 is 15 residues long. Germline CDR1 reads MGHRA; CDR2 reads YSYEKL. Trimming cost V 4 bases and J 4 bases; bases outside gene matches: 2. CDR3 loop: CASSRTSGSSDTQYF. The CDR3 DNA reads TGCGCCAGCAGCCGGACTAGCGGGAGCTCAGATACGCAGTATTTT.

The genes are TRBV4-1 and TRBJ2-3, with 14 bases matching TRBD2. The CDR3 has 15 amino acids. The V gene's germline CDR1 is MGHRA and CDR2 YSYEKL. V lost 3 bases to trimming and J lost 6 bases; unmatched junction nucleotides: 2. CDR3 region: CASSHRTSGGDTQYF. The CDR3 coding sequence is TGCGCCAGCAGCCATAGGACTAGCGGGGGGGATACGCAGTATTTT.

The chain combines TRBV2 with TRBJ2-3, with no clear D. The V gene's germline CDR1 is SNHLY and CDR2 FYNNEI. Trimming cost V 6 bases and J 2 bases, with 12 bases left between them. CDR3 length: 14 residues. The CDR3 DNA is TGTGCCAGCAGGCTTACACAGATCACAGATACGCAGTATTTT. This gives the protein CASRLTQITDTQYF.

CDR3 in amino acids: CASSFGLAGGSDTQYF. The DNA for the CDR3 is TGTGCCAGCAGCTTTGGACTAGCGGGAGGGTCAGATACGCAGTATTTT. The rearrangement links TRBV7-6 to TRBJ2-3; TRBD2 matches at 15 bases. With V trimmed by 3 bases and J by 4 bases, 2 bases remained unmatched. Germline V gene sequence: CDR1 SGHVS, CDR2 FNYEAQ. The CDR3 length is 16 residues.

The V call is TRBV7-9, the J call TRBJ1-6, with D tentatively TRBD1 (5 bases). The ends were cut back, 5 bases at V and 8 bases at J, with 16 bases in the middle. The germline CDR1 and CDR2 sequences are SEHNR and FQNEAQ (reference sequence). This CDR3 region has 15 residues. CDR3 loop: CASSPLGGIDSPLHF. CDR3 coding DNA: TGTGCCAGCAGCCCCTTGGGGGGAATTGATTCACCCCTCCACTTT.

The V call is TRBV9, the J call TRBJ1-3; tentative D call: TRBD1 (6 bases). Per the germline V gene, CDR1 is SGDLS and CDR2 is YYNGEE. The germline V and J ends were trimmed by 3 bases and 2 bases, with 9 bases remaining between them. The CDR3 extends over 14 amino acids. The DNA for the CDR3 is TGTGCCAGCAGCGACCAGGGGACTGGAAACACCATATATTTT. It translates to CASSDQGTGNTIYF.

The chain links TRBV11-2 to TRBJ2-6, with D possibly TRBD2 on 5 matching bases. Trimming removed 4 bases at V and 2 bases at J, with 9 bases between. This CDR3 has 15 residues. Germline CDR1 SGHAT, CDR2 FQNNGV. Here the CDR3 DNA reads TGTGCCAGCAGCTCAGGACTCCCTGGGGCCAACGTCCTGACTTTC. This translates into CASSSGLPGANVLTF.

The chain uses TRBV11-2 and TRBJ2-5, with TRBD2 matching 15 bases. With 1 base clipped from V and 4 bases from J, the junction kept 7 bases outside the gene matches. The CDR3 totals 18 residues. The germline gives CDR1 SGHAT, CDR2 FQNNGV. CDR3: CASSLGGLAGGLRETQYF. CDR3 DNA sequence: TGTGCCAGCAGCTTAGGGGGACTAGCGGGAGGATTGCGAGAGACCCAGTACTTC.

This clone was seen a handful of times. The chain couples TRBV18 to TRBJ2-7; tentative D call: TRBD2 (6 bases). Trimming stripped 3 bases from V and 4 bases from J, with 16 bases between. In germline, CDR1 is KGHSH, CDR2 LQKENI. The length of the CDR3 is 15 residues. CDR3 nucleotides: TGTGCCAGCTCACCGGCGGCGGGGCGGGTATACGAGCAGTACTTC. Its protein product is CASSPAAGRVYEQYF.

There are a few counts of this clone. The V call is TRBV28, the J call TRBJ2-7; 8 bases match TRBD2. Germline trimming cut 7 bases from V and 6 bases from J; bases unmatched to any gene: 8. Germline assignment: CDR1 MDHEN and CDR2 SYDVKM. The CDR3 spans 13 residues. CDR3 loop: CASIKREWGEQYF. CDR3 coding DNA: TGTGCCAGCATCAAGCGGGAGTGGGGCGAGCAGTACTTC.

The rearrangement uses TRBV19 and TRBJ1-4, with 8 bases lining up with TRBD1. Germline CDR1 is LNHDA and CDR2 is SQIVND (reference sequence). V lost 4 bases and J lost 16; bases outside the gene matches: 5. The CDR3 covers 11 residues. The CDR3 DNA reads as TGTGCCAGTAGTAACTTGGGACAGGAGTTTTTT. It codes for CASSNLGQEFF.

The rearrangement joins TRBV5-1 to TRBJ2-2, with 7 bases aligning to TRBD2. After removal of 3 bases from V and 4 bases from J, the junction contained 6 bases not matched to a gene. CDR1 is SGHRS, CDR2 YFSETQ, per germline. This CDR3 region has 15 residues. For the CDR3, the DNA is TGCGCCAGCAGCTGGGGGGGACGGCTCACCGGGGAGCTGTTTTTT. This gives the protein CASSWGGRLTGELFF.

Only one count was recorded for this clone. The CDR3 nucleotides read TGTGCCAGCAGCGGGACAGGGTCTCGGGGCTACACCTTC. This encodes CASSGTGSRGYTF. This chain links TRBV5-8 with TRBJ1-2; 9 bases agree with TRBD1. The J segment lost 8 bases and the V segment lost 4 bases, leaving 6 bases of the junction unmatched. CDR1 is SGHTS and CDR2 is YDEGEE in the germline V gene. This CDR3 is 13 amino acids long.

The chain has TRBV5-5 and TRBJ2-3; a weak D match, TRBD2 (6 bases). Germline V gene data show CDR1 as SGHKS and CDR2 as YYEKEE (reference sequence). The CDR3 length is 15 residues. V gave up 4 bases and J gave up 4 bases, with 16 bases separating them. The CDR3 sequence is CASSPYTTGADTQYF. CDR3 nucleotides: TGTGCCAGCAGCCCTTATACCACGGGGGCAGATACGCAGTATTTT. The full variable domain, rest sourced from reference TRBV5-5 and TRBJ2-3, is DAGVTQSPTHLIKTRGQQVTLRCSPISGHKSVSWYQQVLGQGPQFIFQYYEKEERGRGNFPDRFSARQFPNYSSELNVNALLLGDSALYLCASSPYTTGADTQYFGPGTRLTVL.

The V call is TRBV7-9, the J call TRBJ1-2; tentatively, D is TRBD1 (6 bases). Germline V lookup: CDR1 SEHNR, CDR2 FQNEAQ (reference sequence). The CDR3 spans 16 residues. V lost 1 base, J lost 1 base, and 13 bases lay in between. The CDR3 nucleotides read TGTGCCAGCAGCTTAGTTTCGGGGGGCAGTAACTATGGCTACACCTTC. Encoded protein: CASSLVSGGSNYGYTF.

The V gene is TRBV11-1, the J gene TRBJ2-1, with TRBD1 matching over 7 bases. J gave up 8 bases and V 5 bases, and 12 bases lay outside the gene matches. This CDR3 is built from 15 residues. Per germline, CDR1 SGHAT and CDR2 FQDESV (reference sequence). The CDR3 loop reads CASSPENRGRDEQFF. The CDR3 region has the DNA TGTGCCAGCAGCCCTGAAAACAGGGGAAGGGATGAGCAGTTCTTC.

The count of this clone is one. This chain links TRBV5-4 with TRBJ1-2, with TRBD1 matching over 8 bases. The CDR3 has 15 amino acids. The V and J ends lost 3 bases and 4 bases, in that order; junction bases with no gene match: 8. The germline gives CDR1 SGHNT, CDR2 YYREEE (reference sequence). The CDR3 DNA follows: TGTGCCAGCAGCTACTCCAGGGGGCTGGGCTATGGCTACACCTTC. Its protein is CASSYSRGLGYGYTF.

This clone was recorded a few times. V gene TRBV7-2 combines with J gene TRBJ1-1; possible D gene TRBD1, 6 bases. Between the trimmed V and J ends, which lost 2 bases and 0 bases, there was a span of 7 bases. CDR1 SGHTA and CDR2 FQGNSA come from the germline V gene. The CDR3 sequence is 14 residues long. CDR3 sequence reads: CASSLQGLNTEAFF. The CDR3 DNA reads as TGTGCCAGCAGCTTACAGGGGTTGAACACTGAAGCTTTCTTT.